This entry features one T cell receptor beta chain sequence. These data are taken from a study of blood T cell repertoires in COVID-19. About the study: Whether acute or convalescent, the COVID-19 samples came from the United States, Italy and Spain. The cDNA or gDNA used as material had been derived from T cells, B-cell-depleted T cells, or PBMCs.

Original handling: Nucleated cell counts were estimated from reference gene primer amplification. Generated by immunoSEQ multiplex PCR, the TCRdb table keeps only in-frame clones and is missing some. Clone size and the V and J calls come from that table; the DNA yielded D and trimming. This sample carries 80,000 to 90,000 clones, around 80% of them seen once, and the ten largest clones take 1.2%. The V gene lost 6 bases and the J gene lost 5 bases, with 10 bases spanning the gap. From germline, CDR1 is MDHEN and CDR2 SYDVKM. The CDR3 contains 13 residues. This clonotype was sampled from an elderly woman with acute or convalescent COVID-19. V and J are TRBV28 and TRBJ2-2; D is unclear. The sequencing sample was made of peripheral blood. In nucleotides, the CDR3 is TGTGCCAGCAGGCTCGGAGCTACCGGGGAGCTGTTTTTT. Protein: CASRLGATGELFF.